This TCR beta chain appears in the sequencing data of a study of OX40 agonist ivuxolimab in advanced cancers. Study summary: Administration of intravenous ivuxolimab to patients occurred every 2 weeks at 0.01 to 10 mg/kg.

This clone was counted only a few times. Assay used: immunoSEQ multiplex PCR; TCRdb lists only in-frame clones, some missing. The table records 30,000 to 45,000 clones, approximately 80% of them present only once. The CDR3 length is 15 residues. Germline values: CDR1 SGDLS, CDR2 YYNGEE. The J segment lost 5 bases and the V segment lost 3 bases, leaving 8 bases of the junction unmatched. The chain recombines TRBV9 with TRBJ2-5, with 9 bases that match TRBD1. Sequencing used CD4+ or CD8+ T cells sorted from blood, obtained in a trial of the OX40 agonist ivuxolimab. This TCR was sampled from an adult with an advanced solid tumor such as melanoma, head and neck, liver or kidney cancer. DNA of the CDR3: TGTGCCAGCAGCGCAGCCGGACAGGGGTCGGAGACCCAGTACTTC. Its protein product is CASSAAGQGSETQYF.